Listed here is a single T cell receptor (beta chain). The antigen is undetermined. PCR employed 60 Vbeta and 13 Jbeta primers. Sequencing was performed with immunoSEQ multiplex PCR; in TCRdb, only in-frame clones are kept and a portion is missing. The table has 65,000 or so clones, 70% to 80% seen once; the top ten hold approximately 3.4%. The data stem from a study of cytomegalovirus exposure and HLA in healthy donors. The study's findings and limits: It was likely that a cluster of highly shared sequence variants was a sequencing artifact. A later analysis reportedly found fewer N-insertions in an Asian-associated ancestry cluster than the approximately 670-donor mean.

The CDR3 contains 17 residues. Germline V gene lookup returns CDR1 SGHVS and CDR2 FNYEAQ. V was clipped by 4 bases and J by 3 bases, with 21 bases between them. The TCR sequence derives from a woman between 40 and 50 years old in good health and CMV-seropositive. The V gene is TRBV7-6, the J gene TRBJ2-5, with a weak D call TRBD2 (5 bases). Sequenced sample: PBMCs. The CDR3: CASSSFVDGERKETQYF. The CDR3, as DNA: TGTGCCAGCAGCTCCTTCGTAGACGGGGAAAGGAAAGAGACCCAGTACTTC. Filled out from reference TRBV7-6 and TRBJ2-5, the complete variable domain reads GAGVSQSPRYKVTKRGQDVALRCDPISGHVSLYWYRQALGQGPEFLTYFNYEAQQDKSGLPNDRFSAERPEGSISTLTIQRTEQRDSAMYRCASSSFVDGERKETQYFGPGTRLLVL.